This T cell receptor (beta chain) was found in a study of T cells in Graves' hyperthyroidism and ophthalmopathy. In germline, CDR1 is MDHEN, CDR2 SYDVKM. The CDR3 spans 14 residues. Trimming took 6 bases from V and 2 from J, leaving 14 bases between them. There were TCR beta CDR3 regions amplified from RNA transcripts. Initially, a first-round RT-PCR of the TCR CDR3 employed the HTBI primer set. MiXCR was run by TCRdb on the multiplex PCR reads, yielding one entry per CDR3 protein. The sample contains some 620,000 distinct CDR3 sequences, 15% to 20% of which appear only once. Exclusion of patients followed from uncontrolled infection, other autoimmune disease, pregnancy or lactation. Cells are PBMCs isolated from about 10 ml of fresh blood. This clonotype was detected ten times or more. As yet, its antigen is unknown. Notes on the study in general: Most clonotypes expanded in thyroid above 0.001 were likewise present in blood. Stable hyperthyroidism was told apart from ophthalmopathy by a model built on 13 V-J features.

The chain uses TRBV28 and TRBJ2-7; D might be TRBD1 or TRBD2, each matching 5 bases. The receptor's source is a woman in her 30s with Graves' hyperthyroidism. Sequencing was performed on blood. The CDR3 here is CASRTPGLTYEQYF. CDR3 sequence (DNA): TGTGCCAGCAGAACCCCGGGGCTCACCTACGAGCAGTACTTC.